This T cell receptor (beta chain) was retrieved from a study of OX40 agonist ivuxolimab in advanced cancers. Across the whole study: A male proportion of just over 80% was recorded, with mean age 60 years and range roughly 23 to 90. Whole-study results and caveats: Clones of CD4+ and CD8+ blood T cells grew by week 6 at doses of 0.1 to 3.0 mg/kg.

Any history of autoimmune disease or systemic immunosuppression disqualified patients. Using immunoSEQ multiplex PCR, the repertoire was profiled, and TCRdb retains in-frame clones only, with some absent. Of tens of thousands of clones detected, roughly 80% appear once; the ten largest clones hold about 20%. Germline V gene sequence: CDR1 LNHDA, CDR2 SQIVND (reference sequence). J lost 3 bases, V lost 4 bases, and 6 bases had no gene match. This CDR3 is built from 15 residues. Concerning this clone itself: What it binds is not known.

The V and J genes are TRBV19 and TRBJ2-5; TRBD2 matches at 9 bases. Material: CD4+ or CD8+ T cells sorted from blood, obtained in a trial of the OX40 agonist ivuxolimab. This clonotype originated in an adult with an advanced solid tumor such as melanoma, head and neck, liver or kidney cancer. Here the CDR3 reads CASSTATSGKETQYF. The CDR3 DNA reads as TGTGCCAGTAGTACCGCGACTAGCGGAAAAGAGACCCAGTACTTC.